Given below is one TCR beta chain in context. Its specificity is unknown. The junction does not match germline at one end; this may be a read error. RNA was extracted from bulk tissue without any cell sorting. More than 3 cm separated this lung sample from the edge of the tumor. Three rounds of nested PCR, following a modified ARM-PCR protocol, produced the TCRbeta library. TCRdb reprocessed the multiplex PCR reads via MiXCR and lists one record per CDR3 protein. The profile covers about 110,000 distinct CDR3 sequences, with 60% to 70% appearing a single time and 19% taken by the ten largest. These data come from a study of tumor and adjacent non-tumor tissue in lung cancer. General observations from the study: TCR diversity was significantly greater in tumor than normal lung tissue.

CDR1 and CDR2 (germline): SGHAT, FQNNGV. The CDR3 is 15 residues long. The clonotype comes from a man aged 60-69 years with non-small cell lung cancer. The sequencing input was distant non-tumor lung tissue. This chain connects TRBV11-2 to TRBJ2-7; 10 bases agree with TRBD2. The CDR3 loop is CANRRASGSSYKQYF. The CDR3 bases are TGTGCGAATAGGAGGGCTAGCGGGAGCTCCTACAAGCAGTACTTC.